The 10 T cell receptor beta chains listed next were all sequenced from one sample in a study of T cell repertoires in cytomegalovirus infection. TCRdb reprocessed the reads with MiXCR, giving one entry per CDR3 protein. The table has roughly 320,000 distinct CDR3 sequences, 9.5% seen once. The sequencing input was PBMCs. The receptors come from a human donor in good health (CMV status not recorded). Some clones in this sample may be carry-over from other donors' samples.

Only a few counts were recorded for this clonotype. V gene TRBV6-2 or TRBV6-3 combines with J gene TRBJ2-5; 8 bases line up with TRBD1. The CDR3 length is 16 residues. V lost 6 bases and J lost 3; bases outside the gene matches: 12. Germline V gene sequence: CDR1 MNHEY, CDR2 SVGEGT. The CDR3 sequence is CASSSLLGQVEETQYF. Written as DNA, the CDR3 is TGTGCCAGCAGCTCTTTACTGGGACAGGTAGAAGAGACCCAGTACTTC.

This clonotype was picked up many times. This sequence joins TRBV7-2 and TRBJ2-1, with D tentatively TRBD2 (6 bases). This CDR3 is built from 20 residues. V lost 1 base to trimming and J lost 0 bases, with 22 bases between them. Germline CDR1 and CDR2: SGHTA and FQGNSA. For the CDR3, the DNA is TGTGCCAGCAGCTTAGGGGGAGTACTAGCTGTCCTCAGCTCCTACAATGAGCAGTTCTTC. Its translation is CASSLGGVLAVLSSYNEQFF.

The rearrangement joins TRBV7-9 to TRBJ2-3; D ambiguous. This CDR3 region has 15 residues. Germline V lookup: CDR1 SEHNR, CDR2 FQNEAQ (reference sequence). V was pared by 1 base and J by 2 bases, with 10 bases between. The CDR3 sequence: CASSLVQVTTDTQYF. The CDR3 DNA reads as TGTGCCAGCAGCTTAGTACAAGTTACCACAGATACGCAGTATTTT.

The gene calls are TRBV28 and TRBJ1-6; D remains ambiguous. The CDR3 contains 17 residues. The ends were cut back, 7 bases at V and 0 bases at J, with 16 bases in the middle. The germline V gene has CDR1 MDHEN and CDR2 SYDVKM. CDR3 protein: CASTSSPWSSYNSPLHF. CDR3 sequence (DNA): TGTGCCAGCACCTCGTCACCGTGGAGCTCCTATAATTCACCCCTCCACTTT.

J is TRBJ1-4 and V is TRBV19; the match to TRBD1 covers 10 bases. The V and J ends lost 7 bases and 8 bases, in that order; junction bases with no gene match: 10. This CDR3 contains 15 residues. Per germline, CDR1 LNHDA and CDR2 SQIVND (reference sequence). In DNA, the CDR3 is TGTGCCAGTACGAGACAGGGGGCGGTACGGGAAAAACTGTTTTTT. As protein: CASTRQGAVREKLFF.

CDR3 residues: CSATPWEPTSTDTQYF. CDR3 sequence (DNA): TGCAGTGCTACCCCCTGGGAACCCACTAGCACAGATACGCAGTATTTT. This rearrangement joins TRBV20-1 to TRBJ2-3; D is unclear. Trimming removed 4 bases at V and 0 bases at J, with 17 bases between. This CDR3 spans 16 amino acids. CDR1 and CDR2 from the germline V gene are DFQATT and SNEGSKA (reference sequence).

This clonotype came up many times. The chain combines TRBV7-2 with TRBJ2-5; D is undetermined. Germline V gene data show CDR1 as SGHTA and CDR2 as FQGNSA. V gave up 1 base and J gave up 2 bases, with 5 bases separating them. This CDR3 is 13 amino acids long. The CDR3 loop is CASSLVKQETQYF. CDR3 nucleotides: TGTGCCAGCAGCTTAGTAAAACAAGAGACCCAGTACTTC. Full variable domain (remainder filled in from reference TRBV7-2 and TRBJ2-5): GAGVSQSPSNKVTEKGKDVELRCDPISGHTALYWYRQSLGQGLEFLIYFQGNSAPDKSGLPSDRFSAERTGGSVSTLTIQRTQQEDSAVYLCASSLVKQETQYFGPGTRLLVL.

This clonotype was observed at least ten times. The CDR3 spells CASSAGSGWNEKLFF. CDR3 nucleotides: TGTGCCAGCAGCGCCGGGTCCGGGTGGAATGAAAAACTGTTTTTT. The chain recombines TRBV7-2 with TRBJ1-4; D gene uncertain. The CDR3 length is 15 residues. In germline, CDR1 is SGHTA, CDR2 FQGNSA. V was trimmed by 5 bases and J by 5 bases, leaving 15 bases between them.

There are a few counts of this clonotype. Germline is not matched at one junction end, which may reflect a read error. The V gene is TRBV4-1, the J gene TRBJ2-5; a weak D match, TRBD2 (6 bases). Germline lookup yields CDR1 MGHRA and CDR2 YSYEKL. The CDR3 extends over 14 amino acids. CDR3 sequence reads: CASSPAGYQETQYF. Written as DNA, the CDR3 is TGTGCCAGCAGCCCCGCGGGGTACCAAGAGACCCAGTACTTC.

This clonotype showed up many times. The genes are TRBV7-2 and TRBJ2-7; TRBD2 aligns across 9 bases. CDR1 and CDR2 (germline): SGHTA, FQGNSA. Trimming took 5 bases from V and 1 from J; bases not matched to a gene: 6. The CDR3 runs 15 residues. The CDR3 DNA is TGTGCCAGCAGCCCCTCGCGGGGGGGATCCTACGAGCAGTACTTC. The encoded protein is CASSPSRGGSYEQYF.